The rows below give T cell receptor beta chains drawn from one sample of a study of T cell changes during pregnancy in multiple sclerosis. Generated by immunoSEQ multiplex PCR, the TCRdb table keeps only in-frame clones and is missing some. The repertoire holds around 40,000 clones, with 90% to 95% as singletons. Sequencing used CD4+ T cells from peripheral blood mononuclear cells, obtained in the second trimester of pregnancy. These receptors all stem from a female donor with multiple sclerosis, enrolled in a pregnancy study. Each CDR3 is given with its conserved first and last residue. The D gene is left open where the match is weak. Clone size is given for some rows only: seen once, a few or many times, or a class if the clone is expanded.

d_call: .; v_call: TRBV11-3; clone_size: .; j_call: TRBJ2-3; cdr3_aa: CASSSLTDTQYF; cdr3_nt: TGTGCCAGCAGCTCCCTCACAGATACGCAGTATTTT
d_call: TRBD1; v_call: TRBV6-5; clone_size: .; j_call: TRBJ1-5; cdr3_aa: CATREQGEWQPQHF; cdr3_nt: TGTGCCACCAGAGAACAGGGGGAGTGGCAGCCCCAGCATTTT
d_call: .; v_call: TRBV7-2; clone_size: once; j_call: TRBJ1-5; cdr3_aa: CASSSTGLLPQHF; cdr3_nt: TGTGCCAGCAGCTCCACGGGACTCCTGCCCCAGCATTTT
d_call: .; v_call: TRBV5-1; clone_size: .; j_call: TRBJ2-5; cdr3_aa: CASSLVGISSETQYF; cdr3_nt: TGCGCCAGCAGCTTGGTGGGCATTTCGAGTGAGACCCAGTACTTC
d_call: .; v_call: TRBV21-1; clone_size: .; j_call: TRBJ2-6; cdr3_aa: CASSLGSFSGANVLTF; cdr3_nt: TGTGCCAGCAGTCTCGGGTCTTTCTCTGGGGCCAACGTCCTGACTTTC
d_call: .; v_call: TRBV30; clone_size: .; j_call: TRBJ1-2; cdr3_aa: CAWSVIGARYGYTF; cdr3_nt: TGTGCCTGGAGTGTAATAGGAGCGCGCTATGGCTACACCTTC
d_call: TRBD1; v_call: TRBV6-5; clone_size: .; j_call: TRBJ1-1; cdr3_aa: CASSRVAGGNTEAFF; cdr3_nt: TGTGCCAGCAGCCGCGTGGCAGGGGGGAACACTGAAGCTTTCTTT
d_call: TRBD2; v_call: TRBV5-5; clone_size: .; j_call: TRBJ2-3; cdr3_aa: CASSLRGGGSDTQYF; cdr3_nt: TGTGCCAGCAGCTTGCGGGGGGGAGGAAGTGATACGCAGTATTTT
d_call: .; v_call: TRBV7-2; clone_size: .; j_call: TRBJ1-1; cdr3_aa: CASSLKAMNTEAFF; cdr3_nt: TGTGCCAGCAGCCTGAAAGCCATGAACACTGAAGCTTTCTTT
d_call: TRBD2; v_call: TRBV5-1; clone_size: .; j_call: TRBJ2-1; cdr3_aa: CASSLASGYYSYNEQFF; cdr3_nt: TGCGCCAGCAGCTTGGCTAGCGGATATTATTCCTACAATGAGCAGTTCTTC
d_call: TRBD2; v_call: TRBV5-1; clone_size: .; j_call: TRBJ2-1; cdr3_aa: CASYGGEWFNEQFF; cdr3_nt: TGCGCCAGCTATGGGGGGGAATGGTTCAATGAGCAGTTCTTC
d_call: TRBD1; v_call: TRBV5-5; clone_size: once; j_call: TRBJ1-5; cdr3_aa: CASSSGGQGSGNQPQHF; cdr3_nt: TGTGCCAGCAGCTCGGGAGGACAGGGGTCGGGCAATCAGCCCCAGCATTTT
d_call: .; v_call: TRBV7-2; clone_size: .; j_call: TRBJ1-2; cdr3_aa: CASSYRQDHGYTF; cdr3_nt: TGTGCCAGCAGCTACAGACAGGACCATGGCTACACCTTC
d_call: .; v_call: TRBV5-6; clone_size: .; j_call: TRBJ2-7; cdr3_aa: CASSFSNEQYF; cdr3_nt: TGTGCCAGCAGCTTTTCCAACGAGCAGTACTTC
d_call: .; v_call: TRBV5-1; clone_size: .; j_call: TRBJ2-3; cdr3_aa: CASRENRVSTDTQYF; cdr3_nt: TGCGCCAGCAGGGAAAACAGGGTCTCCACAGATACGCAGTATTTT
d_call: TRBD1; v_call: TRBV15; clone_size: .; j_call: TRBJ1-1; cdr3_aa: CATSGGQGAYTEAFF; cdr3_nt: TGTGCCACCAGCGGGGGACAGGGGGCGTACACTGAAGCTTTCTTT
d_call: .; v_call: TRBV5-1; clone_size: .; j_call: TRBJ2-1; cdr3_aa: CASSTSPGVRGNEQFF; cdr3_nt: TGCGCCAGCAGCACCTCACCGGGAGTGAGGGGCAATGAGCAGTTCTTC
d_call: .; v_call: TRBV5-1; clone_size: .; j_call: TRBJ1-5; cdr3_aa: CASSPGLDNQPQHF; cdr3_nt: TGCGCCAGCAGCCCGGGACTAGATAATCAGCCCCAGCATTTT
d_call: .; v_call: TRBV4-2; clone_size: .; j_call: TRBJ2-3; cdr3_aa: CASSLTTSTDTQYF; cdr3_nt: TGTGCCAGCAGCCTTACTACTAGCACAGATACGCAGTATTTT
d_call: .; v_call: TRBV4-3; clone_size: once; j_call: TRBJ1-1; cdr3_aa: CASSQLLSQKNTEAFF; cdr3_nt: TGCGCCAGCAGCCAACTTTTGTCACAGAAGAACACTGAAGCTTTCTTT
d_call: TRBD1; v_call: TRBV19; clone_size: .; j_call: TRBJ2-7; cdr3_aa: CASSIWGQGSSYEQYF; cdr3_nt: TGTGCCAGTAGTATATGGGGACAGGGAAGCTCCTACGAGCAGTACTTC
d_call: TRBD1; v_call: TRBV5-1; clone_size: .; j_call: TRBJ2-3; cdr3_aa: CASSLDTGEDTQYF; cdr3_nt: TGCGCCAGCAGCTTGGATACAGGGGAAGATACGCAGTATTTT
d_call: TRBD2; v_call: TRBV18; clone_size: .; j_call: TRBJ2-5; cdr3_aa: CASSSWTSGRPGETQYF; cdr3_nt: TGTGCCAGCTCCTCGTGGACTAGCGGGAGGCCGGGGGAGACCCAGTACTTC
d_call: TRBD1; v_call: TRBV6-1; clone_size: .; j_call: TRBJ2-1; cdr3_aa: CASSEVGQGFNEQFF; cdr3_nt: TGTGCCAGCAGTGAAGTGGGACAGGGGTTTAATGAGCAGTTCTTC